These 9 T cell receptor beta chains originate from one sample sequenced in a study of blood T cell repertoires in COVID-19. Method: immunoSEQ multiplex PCR; TCRdb's copy keeps in-frame clones and lacks some. Of about 24,000 clones listed, around 72% are singletons. Sequencing input: peripheral blood. All receptors derive from a woman aged 80 or older with acute or convalescent COVID-19.

This sequence joins TRBV5-4 and TRBJ1-2; D unresolved. The CDR3 consists of 13 residues. Germline V gives CDR1 SGHNT, CDR2 YYREEE (reference sequence). Trimming removed 5 bases from V and 1 base from J, with 9 bases in between. CDR3 DNA sequence: TGTGCCAGCAGAGCAATACGTAACTATGGCTACACCTTC. Protein product: CASRAIRNYGYTF.

Only one count was recorded for this clone. This sequence joins TRBV30 and TRBJ2-1, with a possible D match to TRBD1 (6 bases). The CDR3 has 12 amino acids. Trimming pared 8 bases from V and 7 bases from J, leaving 15 bases between. The V gene's germline CDR1 is GTSNPN and CDR2 SVGIG (reference sequence). In DNA, the CDR3 is TGTGCCGGGGGCTGGGGGCTTAATGAGCAGTTCTTC. This codes for CAGGWGLNEQFF.

The chain has TRBV11-3 and TRBJ2-2; no clear D gene. Trimming took off 3 bases at V and 6 bases at J, with 8 bases between the two ends. The CDR3 length is 13 residues. CDR1 is SGHNT and CDR2 is YENEEA in the germline V gene. CDR3: CASSFPGPGELFF. CDR3 nucleotide sequence: TGTGCCAGCAGCTTCCCAGGCCCCGGGGAGCTGTTTTTT.

This clone was recorded only once. The V gene is TRBV7-2, the J gene TRBJ2-7, with 7 nucleotides matching TRBD1. Germline V gene data show CDR1 as SGHTA and CDR2 as FQGNSA. V trimming: 1 base; J trimming: 3 bases; junction bases outside the gene matches: 6. The CDR3 runs 15 residues. CDR3 coding DNA: TGTGCCAGCAGCTTAGAGGTGACAGGGAACTACGAGCAGTACTTC. It yields the protein CASSLEVTGNYEQYF.

This chain links TRBV7-9 with TRBJ1-2; 9 positions match TRBD1. Trimming at V came to 4 bases and at J to 13 bases, leaving 10 bases not matched to a gene. Germline V gene data show CDR1 as SEHNR and CDR2 as FQNEAQ (reference sequence). This CDR3 is 13 amino acids long. The CDR3 is CASSSTGTGHLTF. Written as DNA, the CDR3 is TGTGCCAGCAGCTCAACCGGGACAGGGCACCTCACCTTC. Full variable domain (missing parts from reference TRBV7-9 and TRBJ1-2): DTGVSQNPRHKITKRGQNVTFRCDPISEHNRLYWYRQTLGQGPEFLTYFQNEAQLEKSRLLSDRFSAERPKGSFSTLEIQRTEQGDSAMYLCASSSTGTGHLTFGSGTRLTVV.

The chain recombines TRBV12-3 or TRBV12-4 with TRBJ1-1; D remains unclear. The CDR3 consists of 12 residues. Trimming shortened V by 5 bases and J by 7 bases, and 11 bases separated the two germline ends. This CDR3 reads CASSPGAGEAFF. DNA for the CDR3: TGTGCCAGCAGTCCCGGAGCGGGTGAAGCTTTCTTT.

The gene calls are TRBV3-1 (or the pseudogene TRBV3-2) and TRBJ2-7, with 10 positions matching TRBD1. The V segment lost 7 bases and the J segment 6 bases; nucleotides outside the gene matches: 6. The CDR3 is 13 residues long. Germline CDR1 and CDR2: LGHDT and YNNKEL (reference sequence). The CDR3 coding sequence is TGTGCCAGCACCCGGGACAGGGGTCCCGAGCAGTACTTC. Its translation: CASTRDRGPEQYF.

The rearrangement joins TRBV5-6 to TRBJ1-5, with D possibly matching TRBD1 (5 bases). CDR1 and CDR2 from the germline V gene are SGHDT and YYEEEE. Trimming cost V 9 bases and J 4 bases, with 14 bases left between them. The CDR3 has 13 amino acids. The CDR3 bases are TGTGCCACCAGGGCCCGCGGAAATCAGCCCCAGCATTTT. Translation gives CATRARGNQPQHF.

The V and J genes are TRBV10-3 and TRBJ1-4; possible D gene TRBD1, 6 bases. This CDR3 is built from 15 residues. Germline-derived CDR1 and CDR2 are ENHRY and SYGVKD. Between the trimmed V and J ends, which lost 5 bases and 3 bases, there was a span of 13 bases. The CDR3 reads CAISRSTGSNEKLFF. The CDR3 DNA reads as TGTGCCATCAGTCGTTCGACAGGATCTAATGAAAAACTGTTTTTT.